One and the same sample provided the 7 T cell receptor beta chains below, sequenced in a study of vaccination and CD4 T cells after COVID-19. Stated treatment: roughly 11-day PBMC culture with coronavirus spike peptide pools or control peptides (ViraFEST assay). Antigens of these TCRs are unknown. The Oncomine TCR Beta short-read assay generated sequence data from the DNA of cultured CD4+ T cells. TCRdb re-called the PCR reads through MiXCR, storing one row per CDR3 protein. This repertoire shows roughly 16,000 distinct CDR3 sequences, less than 50% found once; its top ten account for about 5.7%. Sequencing used CD4+ T cells from blood, cultured in vitro, obtained before SARS-CoV-2 vaccination. These receptor sequences come from a human donor who had recovered from COVID-19.

The chain links TRBV5-6 to TRBJ2-1; no clear D gene. The germline gives CDR1 SGHDT, CDR2 YYEEEE. The CDR3 has 14 residues. Deletions cut 0 bases from V and 6 bases from J, with 10 bases between. This CDR3 is CASSLELTGNEQFF. CDR3 nucleotides: TGTGCCAGCAGCTTGGAATTAACGGGCAATGAGCAGTTCTTC.

This clonotype has more than one count but fewer than ten. The chain carries TRBV7-2 and TRBJ2-7, with D perhaps TRBD2 (5 bases). Trimming took 1 base from V and 5 from J, leaving 15 bases between them. The CDR3 runs to 15 residues. The germline V gene has CDR1 SGHTA and CDR2 FQGNSA. In DNA form, the CDR3 reads TGTGCCAGCAGCTTAGGGGGAGAGGTCTATCACGAGCAGTACTTC. This encodes CASSLGGEVYHEQYF.

This clonotype was detected a few times. The J gene is TRBJ2-5, the V gene TRBV9, with 9 bases aligning to TRBD2. The germline CDR1 and CDR2 sequences are SGDLS and YYNGEE. V gave up 3 bases and J gave up 2 bases; unmatched junction bases: 5. The CDR3 totals 15 residues. CDR3 amino acids: CASSAGTSRQETQYF. CDR3 bases: TGTGCCAGCAGCGCGGGGACTAGCCGGCAAGAGACCCAGTACTTC.

V gene TRBV20-1 combines with J gene TRBJ2-1; D gene unclear. Trimming took off 3 bases at V and 5 bases at J, with 17 bases between the two ends. Germline CDR1 is DFQATT and CDR2 is SNEGSKA (reference sequence). The CDR3 totals 15 residues. The CDR3 loop reads CSASGSLSVHNEQFF. The CDR3 DNA is TGCAGTGCTAGTGGCTCCCTGTCCGTCCACAATGAGCAGTTCTTC.

In DNA, the CDR3 is TGTGCCAGCAGCCTCCAGGGGGCTCGTAGCAATCAGCCCCAGCATTTT. This codes for CASSLQGARSNQPQHF. The chain employs TRBV2 and TRBJ1-5, with 8 bases lining up with TRBD1. The CDR3 loop spans 16 amino acids. Germline-derived CDR1 and CDR2 are SNHLY and FYNNEI. The J segment lost 0 bases and the V segment lost 6 bases, leaving 7 bases of the junction unmatched.

This clonotype appeared a few times. The gene calls are TRBV6-1 and TRBJ2-4; the match to TRBD1 covers 7 bases. V shed 7 bases and J 16 bases; nucleotides not matched to a gene: 31. Germline values: CDR1 MNHNS, CDR2 SASEGT. This CDR3 is built from 18 residues. The CDR3 nucleotides read TGTGCCAGCAACCTTACGTGTCTCATGACAGGGCTTGATGAAGGATGCTACTTC. This translates into CASNLTCLMTGLDEGCYF.

The chain is built from TRBV6-2 or TRBV6-3 and TRBJ2-2; D might be TRBD1 (5 bases). Trimming took 11 bases from V and 2 from J, leaving 15 bases between them. CDR1 is MNHEY and CDR2 is SVGEGT in the germline V gene. The CDR3 sequence is 14 residues long. CDR3 in amino acids: CAARKGFNTGELFF. Here the CDR3 DNA reads TGTGCCGCCCGGAAGGGGTTCAACACCGGGGAGCTGTTTTTT.